This T cell receptor (beta chain) was captured in a study of regulatory T cells in long-lasting Graves disease. Study context: Over-5-year antithyroid drug use with positive TSH receptor antibodies defined persistent Graves' disease in the study.

Relying on iRepertoire HTBI primers and Arm-PCR of CDR3 regions, the team built TCR beta libraries. TCRdb reprocessed the multiplex PCR reads with MiXCR, giving one entry per CDR3 protein. Among about 660,000 distinct CDR3 sequences, 25% to 30% were seen once, and the ten largest hold about 42%. Specified time point: persistent/refractory GD, antithyroid drugs over 5 years with positive TRAb. RNA extracted from PBMCs served as the sequencing template. Germline values: CDR1 SNHLY, CDR2 FYNNEI. This CDR3 is 14 amino acids long. As for this clonotype: Because it lacks the conserved phenylalanine or tryptophan at the end, this CDR3 is likely a read error.

This receptor was taken from a female donor with Graves disease. Sequences were derived from peripheral blood mononuclear cells (PBMCs), sampled when the disease was refractory, from a patient treated with antithyroid drugs. J is TRBJ1-1 and V is TRBV2; D gene uncertain. The CDR3 loop is CASSPTRMRTEAFS. DNA of the CDR3: TGCGCCAGCAGTCCGACCCGTATGCGAACTGAAGCTTTCTCT.